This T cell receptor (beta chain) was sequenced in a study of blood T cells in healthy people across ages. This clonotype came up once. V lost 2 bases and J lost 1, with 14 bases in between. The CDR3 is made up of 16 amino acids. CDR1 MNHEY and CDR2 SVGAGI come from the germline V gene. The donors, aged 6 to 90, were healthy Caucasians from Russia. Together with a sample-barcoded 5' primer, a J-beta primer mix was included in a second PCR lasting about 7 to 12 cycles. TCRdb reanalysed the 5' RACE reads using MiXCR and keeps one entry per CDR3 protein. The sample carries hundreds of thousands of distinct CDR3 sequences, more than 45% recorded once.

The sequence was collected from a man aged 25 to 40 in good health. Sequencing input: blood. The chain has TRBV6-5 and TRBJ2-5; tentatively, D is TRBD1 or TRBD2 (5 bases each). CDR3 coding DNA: TGTGCCAGCAGTTACACTGCCGGGACGGTCCAAGAGACCCAGTACTTC. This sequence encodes CASSYTAGTVQETQYF.